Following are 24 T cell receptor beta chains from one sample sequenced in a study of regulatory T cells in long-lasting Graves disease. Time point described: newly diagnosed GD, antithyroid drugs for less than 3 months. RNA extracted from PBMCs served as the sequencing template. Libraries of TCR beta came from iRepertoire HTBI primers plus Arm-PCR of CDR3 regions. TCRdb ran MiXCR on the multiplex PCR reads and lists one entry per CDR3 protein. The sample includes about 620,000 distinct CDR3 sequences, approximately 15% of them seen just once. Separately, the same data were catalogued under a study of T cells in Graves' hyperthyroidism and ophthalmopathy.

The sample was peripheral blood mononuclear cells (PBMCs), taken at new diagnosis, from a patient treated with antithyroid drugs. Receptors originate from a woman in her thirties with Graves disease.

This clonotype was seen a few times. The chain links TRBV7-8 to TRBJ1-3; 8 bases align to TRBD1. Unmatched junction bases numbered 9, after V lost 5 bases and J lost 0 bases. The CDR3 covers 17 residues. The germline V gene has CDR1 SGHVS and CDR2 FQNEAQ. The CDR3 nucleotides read TGTGCCAGCAGCGGACGACAGGGGCAGTACTCTGGAAACACCATATATTTT. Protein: CASSGRQGQYSGNTIYF.

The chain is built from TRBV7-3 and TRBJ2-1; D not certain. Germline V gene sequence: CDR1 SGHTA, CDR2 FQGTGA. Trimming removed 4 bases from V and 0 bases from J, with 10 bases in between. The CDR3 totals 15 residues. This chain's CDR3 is CASSSQGYSYNEQFF. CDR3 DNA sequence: TGTGCCAGCAGCTCGCAAGGGTACTCCTACAATGAGCAGTTCTTC.

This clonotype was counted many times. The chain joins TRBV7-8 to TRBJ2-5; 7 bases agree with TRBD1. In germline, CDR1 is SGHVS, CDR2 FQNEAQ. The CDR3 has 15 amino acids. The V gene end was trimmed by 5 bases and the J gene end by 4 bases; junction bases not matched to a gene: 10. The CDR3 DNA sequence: TGTGCCAGCAGCGTAACTTCGACAGGGCTAGAGACCCAGTACTTC. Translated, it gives CASSVTSTGLETQYF.

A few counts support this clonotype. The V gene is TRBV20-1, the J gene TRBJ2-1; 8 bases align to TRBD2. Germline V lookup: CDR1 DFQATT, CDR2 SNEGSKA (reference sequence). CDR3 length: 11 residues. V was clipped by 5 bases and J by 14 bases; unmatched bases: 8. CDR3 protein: CSALIREGKFF. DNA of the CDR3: TGCAGTGCTTTAATACGGGAGGGGAAGTTCTTC.

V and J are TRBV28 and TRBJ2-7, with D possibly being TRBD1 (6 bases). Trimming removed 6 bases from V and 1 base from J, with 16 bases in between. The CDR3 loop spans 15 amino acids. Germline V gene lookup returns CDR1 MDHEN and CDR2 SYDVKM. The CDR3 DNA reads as TGTGCCAGCAGACTGTCGGGACACACATCCTACGAGCAGTACTTC. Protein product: CASRLSGHTSYEQYF.

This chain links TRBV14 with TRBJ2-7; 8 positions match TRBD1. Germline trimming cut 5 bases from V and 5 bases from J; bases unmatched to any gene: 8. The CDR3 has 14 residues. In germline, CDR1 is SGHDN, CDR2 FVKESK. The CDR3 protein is CASSFDRGLNEQYF. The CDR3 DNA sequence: TGTGCCAGCAGCTTTGACAGGGGTCTCAACGAGCAGTACTTC.

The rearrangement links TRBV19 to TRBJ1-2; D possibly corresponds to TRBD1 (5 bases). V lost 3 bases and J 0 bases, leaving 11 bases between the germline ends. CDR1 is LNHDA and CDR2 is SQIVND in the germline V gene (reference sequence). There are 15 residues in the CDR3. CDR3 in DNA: TGTGCCAGTAGTATCATGACAGCGACTAACTATGGCTACACCTTC. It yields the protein CASSIMTATNYGYTF. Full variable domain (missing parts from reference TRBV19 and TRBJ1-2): DGGITQSPKYLFRKEGQNVTLSCEQNLNHDAMYWYRQDPGQGLRLIYYSQIVNDFQKGDIAEGYSVSREKKESFPLTVTSAQKNPTAFYLCASSIMTATNYGYTFGSGTRLTVV.

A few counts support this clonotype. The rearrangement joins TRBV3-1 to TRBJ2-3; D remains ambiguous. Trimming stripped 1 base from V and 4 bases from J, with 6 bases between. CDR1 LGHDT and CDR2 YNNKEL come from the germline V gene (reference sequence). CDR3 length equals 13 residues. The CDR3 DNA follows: TGTGCCAGCAGCCAAGCACTCTCAGATACGCAGTATTTT. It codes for CASSQALSDTQYF.

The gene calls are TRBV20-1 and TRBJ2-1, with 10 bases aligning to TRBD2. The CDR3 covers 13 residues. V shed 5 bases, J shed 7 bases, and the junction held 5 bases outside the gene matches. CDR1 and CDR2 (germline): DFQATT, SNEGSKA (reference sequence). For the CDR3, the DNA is TGCAGTGCTCCTAGGACTAGCGGTAATGAGCAGTTCTTC. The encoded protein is CSAPRTSGNEQFF.

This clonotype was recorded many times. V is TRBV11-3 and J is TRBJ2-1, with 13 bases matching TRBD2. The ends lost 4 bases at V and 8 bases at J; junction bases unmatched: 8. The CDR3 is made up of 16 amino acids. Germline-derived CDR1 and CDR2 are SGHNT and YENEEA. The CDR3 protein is CASSSRTSGGTDEQFF. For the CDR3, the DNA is TGTGCCAGCAGCTCCCGGACTAGCGGGGGCACGGATGAGCAGTTCTTC.

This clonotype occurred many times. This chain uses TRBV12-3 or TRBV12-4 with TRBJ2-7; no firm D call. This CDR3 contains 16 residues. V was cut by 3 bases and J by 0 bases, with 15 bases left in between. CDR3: CASSLGGRISSYEQYF. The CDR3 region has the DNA TGTGCCAGCAGTTTGGGTGGGCGGATTAGCTCCTACGAGCAGTACTTC.

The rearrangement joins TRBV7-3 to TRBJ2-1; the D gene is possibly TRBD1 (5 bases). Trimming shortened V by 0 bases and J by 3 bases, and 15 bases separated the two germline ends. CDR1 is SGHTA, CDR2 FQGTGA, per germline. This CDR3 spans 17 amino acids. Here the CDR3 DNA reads TGTGCCAGCAGCTTAACGCCCCCCGGGCAGGGCTACAATGAGCAGTTCTTC. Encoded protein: CASSLTPPGQGYNEQFF.

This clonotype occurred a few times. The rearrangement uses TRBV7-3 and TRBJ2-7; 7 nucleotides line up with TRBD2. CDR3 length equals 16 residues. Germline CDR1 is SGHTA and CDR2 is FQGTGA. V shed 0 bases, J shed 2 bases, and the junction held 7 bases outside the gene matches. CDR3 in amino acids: CASSLTGGDGAYEQYF. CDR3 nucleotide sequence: TGTGCCAGCAGCTTAACGGGAGGGGACGGGGCCTACGAGCAGTACTTC. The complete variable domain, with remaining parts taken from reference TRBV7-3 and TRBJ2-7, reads GAGVSQTPSNKVTEKGKYVELRCDPISGHTALYWYRQSLGQGPEFLIYFQGTGAADDSGLPNDRFFAVRPEGSVSTLKIQRTERGDSAVYLCASSLTGGDGAYEQYFGPGTRLTVT.

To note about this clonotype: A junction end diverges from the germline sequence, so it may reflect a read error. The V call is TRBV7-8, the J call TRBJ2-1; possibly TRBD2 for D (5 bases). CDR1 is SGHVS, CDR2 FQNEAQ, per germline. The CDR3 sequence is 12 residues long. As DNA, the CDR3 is TGCGCCAGCAGCCAAGGACTTGGCGAGCAGTTCTTC. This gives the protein CASSQGLGEQFF.

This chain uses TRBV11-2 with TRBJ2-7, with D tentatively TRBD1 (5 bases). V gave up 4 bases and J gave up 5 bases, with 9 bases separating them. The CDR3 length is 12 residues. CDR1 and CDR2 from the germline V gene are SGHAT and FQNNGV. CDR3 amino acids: CASSSQGHEQYF. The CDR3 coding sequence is TGTGCCAGCAGCTCTCAGGGCCACGAGCAGTACTTC.

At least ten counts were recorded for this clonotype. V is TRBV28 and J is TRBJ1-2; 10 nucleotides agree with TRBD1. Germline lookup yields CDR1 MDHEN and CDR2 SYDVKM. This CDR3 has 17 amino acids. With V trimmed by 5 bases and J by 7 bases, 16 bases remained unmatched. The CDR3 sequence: CASSKGQGGSLVGGYTF. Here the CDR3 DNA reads TGTGCCAGCAGTAAAGGACAGGGGGGATCCTTAGTCGGTGGCTACACCTTC.

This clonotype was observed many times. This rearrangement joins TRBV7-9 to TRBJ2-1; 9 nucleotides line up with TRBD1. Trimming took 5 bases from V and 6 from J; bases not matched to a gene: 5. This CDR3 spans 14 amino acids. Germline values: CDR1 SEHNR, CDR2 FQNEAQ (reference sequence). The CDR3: CASSEQGAPNEQFF. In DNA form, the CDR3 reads TGTGCCAGCAGCGAACAGGGGGCGCCCAATGAGCAGTTCTTC.

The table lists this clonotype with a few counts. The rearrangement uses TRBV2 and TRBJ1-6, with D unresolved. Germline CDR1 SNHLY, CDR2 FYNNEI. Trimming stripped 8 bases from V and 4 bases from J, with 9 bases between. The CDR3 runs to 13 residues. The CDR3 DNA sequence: TGTGCCAGCGCCCTTGCGTATAATTCACCCCTCCACTTT. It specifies CASALAYNSPLHF.

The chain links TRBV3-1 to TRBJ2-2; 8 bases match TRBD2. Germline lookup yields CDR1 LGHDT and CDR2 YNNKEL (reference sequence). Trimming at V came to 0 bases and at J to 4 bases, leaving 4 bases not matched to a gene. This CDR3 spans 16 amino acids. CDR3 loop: CASSQEGGRSTGELFF. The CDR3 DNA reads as TGTGCCAGCAGCCAAGAAGGCGGGAGGAGCACCGGGGAGCTGTTTTTT.

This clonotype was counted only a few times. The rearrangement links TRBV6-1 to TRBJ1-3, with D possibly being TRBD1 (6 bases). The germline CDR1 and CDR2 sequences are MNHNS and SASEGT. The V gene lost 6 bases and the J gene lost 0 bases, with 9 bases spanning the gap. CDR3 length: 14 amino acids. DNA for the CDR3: TGTGCCAGCAGAAGGGACAACTCTGGAAACACCATATATTTT. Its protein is CASRRDNSGNTIYF.

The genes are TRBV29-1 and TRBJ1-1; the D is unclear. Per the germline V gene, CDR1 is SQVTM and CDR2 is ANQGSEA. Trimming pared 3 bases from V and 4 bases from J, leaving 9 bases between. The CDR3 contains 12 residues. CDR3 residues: CSVDIMSTEAFF. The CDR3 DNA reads TGCAGCGTTGATATAATGAGCACTGAAGCTTTCTTT.

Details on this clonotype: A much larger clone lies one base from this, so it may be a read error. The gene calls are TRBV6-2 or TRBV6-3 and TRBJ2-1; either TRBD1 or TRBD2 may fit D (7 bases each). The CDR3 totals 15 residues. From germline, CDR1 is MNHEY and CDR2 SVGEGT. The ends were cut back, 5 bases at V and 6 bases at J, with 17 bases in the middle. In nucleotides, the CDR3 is TGTGCCAGCAGTAGGCGGGAGACAGGGTGCAATGAGCAGTTCTTC. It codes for CASSRRETGCNEQFF.

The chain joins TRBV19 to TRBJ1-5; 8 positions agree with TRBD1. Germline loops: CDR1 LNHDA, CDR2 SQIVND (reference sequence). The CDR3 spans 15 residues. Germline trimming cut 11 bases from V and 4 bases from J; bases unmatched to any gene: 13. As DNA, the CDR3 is TGTGCCTCACAAGACCGGGACAGGTTAAATCAGCCCCAGCATTTT. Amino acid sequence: CASQDRDRLNQPQHF.

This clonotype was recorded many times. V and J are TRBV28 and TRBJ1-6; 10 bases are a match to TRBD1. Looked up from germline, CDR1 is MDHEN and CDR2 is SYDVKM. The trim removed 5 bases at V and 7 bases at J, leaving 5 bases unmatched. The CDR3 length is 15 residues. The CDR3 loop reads CASSTLTGGNSPLHF. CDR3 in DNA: TGTGCCAGCAGTACCTTGACAGGGGGCAATTCACCCCTCCACTTT.